Reported below is one T cell receptor beta chain. Its antigen is unknown. Here immunoSEQ multiplex PCR was the method, and the copy in TCRdb shows in-frame clones only, minus some. The sample lists approximately 8,700 clones, about 80% occurring once. The sample belongs to a study of tumor-infiltrating lymphocytes in localized non-small cell lung cancer. Study-wide results and limits: IM1 and IM2 tumors showed no difference in T-cell fraction. Compared with uninvolved lung, tumors showed higher T cell infiltration by TCRbeta sequencing.

V was shortened by 1 base and J by 1 base, with 10 bases between the two germline ends. The CDR3 is 15 amino acids. CDR1 SGHTA and CDR2 FQGNSA come from the germline V gene. The gene calls are TRBV7-2 and TRBJ1-1; D gene ambiguous. Sequenced material: uninvolved lung tissue not adjacent to the tumor. This sequence was found in a human donor with non-small cell lung cancer. This chain's CDR3 is CASSLERHWNTEAFF. In DNA form, the CDR3 reads TGTGCCAGCAGCTTAGAGCGTCATTGGAACACTGAAGCTTTCTTT.